This entry features one T cell receptor (beta chain) sequence. Its target is not known. Trimming removed 6 bases from V and 0 bases from J, with 8 bases in between. Per the germline V gene, CDR1 is SGHTA and CDR2 is FQGNSA. The CDR3 sequence is 13 residues long. Libraries were prepared by immunoSEQ multiplex PCR; TCRdb keeps only in-frame clonotypes and omits some of them. Seen here are approximately 180,000 clones, around 92% observed once, and the top ten hold 10%. This entry belongs to a study of T cell responses to AZD1222 COVID-19 vaccine. Across the whole study: Analysis merged second doses at about 4 or about 12 weeks.

The study's findings and limits: Recipients of two AZD1222 doses showed rising Spike-specific TCR breadth and depth. Without day 14 samples, only post-peak T cell repertoires were studied. The donor group comprised mostly white British people and more females; the analysis possibly underestimated clonal diversity.

The chain carries TRBV7-2 and TRBJ1-1; D is unresolved. This sequence originates from an adult in good health. The specimen comprised peripheral blood, sampled on day 0 of AZD1222 vaccination. This CDR3 reads CASRTGMNTEAFF. As DNA, the CDR3 is TGTGCCAGCAGGACGGGGATGAACACTGAAGCTTTCTTT.